The 25 T cell receptor beta chains below were found in one sample sequenced in a study of CD8+CD57+ T cells in acquired aplastic anemia. The template used for profiling TCR beta VDJ and CDR3 was genomic DNA. TCRdb called the reads again in MiXCR, with one record for every CDR3 protein. The repertoire holds around 130,000 distinct CDR3 sequences, with approximately 61% as singletons. Sequenced patients had shown CD8+CD57+ cell expansion by flow cytometry. Sequencing was performed on sorted CD4+, CD8+, or CD8+CD57+ T cells (not recorded which) from PBMCs. These TCRs come from a human donor with aplastic anemia.

This clonotype showed up just a few times. The chain employs TRBV27 and TRBJ2-7; TRBD2 is a possible D gene (5 bases). Germline V gene sequence: CDR1 MNHEY, CDR2 SMNVEV (reference sequence). V lost 2 bases and J lost 0, with 14 bases in between. CDR3 length: 16 amino acids. The CDR3 loop is CASSLRTPTYSYEQYF. The CDR3 nucleotides are TGTGCCAGCAGTTTAAGGACTCCAACTTACTCCTACGAGCAGTACTTC.

The chain joins TRBV29-1 to TRBJ2-3; the D gene is possibly TRBD2 (7 bases). CDR3 length: 14 residues. CDR1 SQVTM and CDR2 ANQGSEA come from the germline V gene. V was trimmed by 5 bases and J by 0 bases, leaving 12 bases between them. Written as DNA, the CDR3 is TGCAGCGTTAGGCGCGGGGGCAGCACAGATACGCAGTATTTT. Translated: CSVRRGGSTDTQYF.

This clonotype has only a few counts. The CDR3 DNA reads TGTGCCACCAGCGGTGATAGCGGGAGGGCTGGCAATGAGCAGTTCTTC. Its translation: CATSGDSGRAGNEQFF. The J gene is TRBJ2-1, the V gene TRBV15; TRBD2 matches at 11 bases. This CDR3 spans 16 amino acids. Losses at the gene ends were 5 bases for V and 6 bases for J; bases not matched to a gene: 9. Germline V gene lookup returns CDR1 LNHNV and CDR2 YYDKDF (reference sequence).

The sample holds one count of this clonotype. The genes are TRBV7-2 and TRBJ2-7; D remains unclear. In germline, CDR1 is SGHTA, CDR2 FQGNSA. V dropped 1 base and J dropped 6 bases, with 7 bases sitting between them. The CDR3 is made up of 12 amino acids. CDR3 nucleotides: TGTGCCAGCAGCTTAGATCTGGGCGAGCAGTACTTC. The encoded protein is CASSLDLGEQYF.

This chain connects TRBV7-8 to TRBJ2-7, with 9 bases lining up with TRBD1. This CDR3 is built from 16 residues. CDR1 and CDR2 (germline): SGHVS, FQNEAQ. J gave up 4 bases and V 5 bases, and 12 bases lay outside the gene matches. CDR3 nucleotide sequence: TGTGCCAGCAGCGCAGGGACAGGGAGGGCGCAATACGAGCAGTACTTC. Translated: CASSAGTGRAQYEQYF.

This rearrangement joins TRBV2 to TRBJ2-2, with D possibly being TRBD1 or TRBD2 (5 bases each). Germline V gene lookup returns CDR1 SNHLY and CDR2 FYNNEI. Trimming stripped 10 bases from V and 4 bases from J, with 16 bases between. The CDR3 consists of 14 residues. The CDR3 nucleotides read TGTGCCACCTCGGCCAGGGAGAGCACCGGGGAGCTGTTTTTT. Protein sequence: CATSARESTGELFF.

This clonotype was seen a few times. This chain uses TRBV28 with TRBJ2-7; 9 nucleotides match TRBD1. The germline V gene encodes CDR1 MDHEN and CDR2 SYDVKM. CDR3 size: 15 residues. V was clipped by 1 base and J by 3 bases; unmatched bases: 4. The CDR3 sequence is CASSLFSGQGYEQYF. For the CDR3, the DNA is TGTGCCAGCAGTTTATTCTCGGGACAGGGCTACGAGCAGTACTTC.

A remark on this clonotype: At one of its ends the junction is not consistent with the germline gene, which may arise from a read error. CDR3 DNA sequence: TGTGCTAGCAGCCCAAGTCCGGAAAACATTCAGTACTTC. It specifies CASSPSPENIQYF. The J gene is TRBJ2-4, the V gene TRBV7-7; D unresolved. Germline V gene sequence: CDR1 SSHAT, CDR2 FNYEAQ (reference sequence). The CDR3 totals 13 residues.

This clonotype turned up a few times. The rearrangement joins TRBV29-1 to TRBJ2-5, with TRBD1 as a possible D gene (6 bases). CDR3 length: 13 amino acids. V shed 6 bases and J shed 1 base, with 12 bases lying between them. The germline V gene has CDR1 SQVTM and CDR2 ANQGSEA. CDR3 bases: TGCAGCGTCAGGGGACGGTTCCAAGAGACCCAGTACTTC. It codes for CSVRGRFQETQYF.

The rearrangement links TRBV20-1 to TRBJ2-7; 10 bases align to TRBD2. Germline assignment: CDR1 DFQATT and CDR2 SNEGSKA (reference sequence). The V gene end was trimmed by 1 base and the J gene end by 3 bases; junction bases not matched to a gene: 3. The CDR3 runs 14 residues. The CDR3 bases are TGCAGTGCTAGAGGGCTAGCGGGAGTCTACGAGCAGTACTTC. It codes for CSARGLAGVYEQYF.

This clonotype appeared many times. The chain couples TRBV14 to TRBJ2-1; maybe TRBD2 (6 bases). Germline-derived CDR1 and CDR2 are SGHDN and FVKESK. The length of the CDR3 is 14 residues. V was shortened by 0 bases and J by 10 bases, with 13 bases between the two germline ends. CDR3 amino acids: CASSQDISRGEQFF. CDR3 coding DNA: TGTGCCAGCAGCCAAGATATTTCTCGGGGGGAGCAGTTCTTC.

The chain combines TRBV7-9 with TRBJ2-5; D not certain. Trimming pared 5 bases from V and 1 base from J, leaving 17 bases between. The V gene's germline CDR1 is SEHNR and CDR2 FQNEAQ (reference sequence). CDR3 length: 16 residues. The CDR3 DNA is TGTGCCAGCAGCACAAGAAAGAACCCAGGCCAAGAGACCCAGTACTTC. Its translation: CASSTRKNPGQETQYF.

The J gene is TRBJ2-2, the V gene TRBV25-1, with D maybe TRBD1 (6 bases). Germline CDR1 MGHDK, CDR2 SYGVNS. The CDR3 covers 16 residues. Trimming took off 4 bases at V and 3 bases at J, with 15 bases between the two ends. This CDR3 reads CASSGGTRSYTGELFF. For the CDR3, the DNA is TGTGCCAGCAGTGGGGGGACACGAAGCTACACCGGGGAGCTGTTTTTT.

This chain joins TRBV29-1 and TRBJ1-1, with D perhaps matching TRBD1 (6 bases). The V end was cut by 6 bases, the J end by 5 bases, with 10 bases between. The V gene's germline CDR1 is SQVTM and CDR2 ANQGSEA. CDR3 length equals 11 residues. Written as DNA, the CDR3 is TGCAGCGTCGGGGGGCGAACTGAAGCTTTCTTT. It codes for CSVGGRTEAFF.

The chain recombines TRBV15 with TRBJ2-7; D possibly corresponds to TRBD2 (6 bases). The CDR3 extends over 17 amino acids. V was trimmed by 1 base and J by 5 bases, leaving 21 bases between them. Germline values: CDR1 LNHNV, CDR2 YYDKDF (reference sequence). The CDR3 DNA sequence: TGTGCCACCAGCAGAGCCCTAGGTCGGGGGTCAAAGCACGAGCAGTACTTC. It encodes CATSRALGRGSKHEQYF.

The chain carries TRBV25-1 and TRBJ2-2; the match to TRBD2 covers 7 bases. V shed 1 base and J 4 bases; nucleotides not matched to a gene: 6. Looked up from germline, CDR1 is MGHDK and CDR2 is SYGVNS. The CDR3 is 16 residues long. CDR3 sequence reads: CASSEWGGEGTGELFF. Here the CDR3 DNA reads TGTGCCAGCAGTGAATGGGGGGGAGAGGGCACCGGGGAGCTGTTTTTT.

This clonotype was seen only a few times. The chain couples TRBV19 to TRBJ1-2, with D possibly matching TRBD1 (6 bases). V lost 5 bases and J 7 bases, leaving 14 bases between the germline ends. The CDR3 totals 13 residues. In germline, CDR1 is LNHDA, CDR2 SQIVND (reference sequence). In nucleotides, the CDR3 is TGTGCCAGTAGTCCGGGACAAGCTCTTGGCTACACCTTC. It specifies CASSPGQALGYTF.

The V gene is TRBV2, the J gene TRBJ2-6; TRBD1 aligns across 12 bases. With 6 bases clipped from V and 2 bases from J, the junction kept 8 bases outside the gene matches. Germline loops: CDR1 SNHLY, CDR2 FYNNEI. There are 18 residues in the CDR3. The CDR3 coding sequence is TGTGCCAGCAGATACGACGGGACAGGGGGCGCTGGGGCCAACGTCCTGACTTTC. Its translation is CASRYDGTGGAGANVLTF.

The rearrangement joins TRBV9 to TRBJ2-1, with 14 positions matching TRBD2. V trimming: 3 bases; J trimming: 2 bases; junction bases outside the gene matches: 4. CDR1 and CDR2 from the germline V gene are SGDLS and YYNGEE. The CDR3 extends over 17 amino acids. The CDR3 nucleotides are TGTGCCAGCAGCGACGGGACTAGCGGGAGCCCCTACAATGAGCAGTTCTTC. It specifies CASSDGTSGSPYNEQFF.

This clonotype was detected many times. This chain links TRBV20-1 with TRBJ1-5, with 11 bases lining up with TRBD1. Looked up from germline, CDR1 is DFQATT and CDR2 is SNEGSKA (reference sequence). V lost 1 base and J lost 1; bases outside the gene matches: 9. The CDR3 has 18 amino acids. This CDR3 reads CSARVGLDRGRSNQPQHF. In DNA, the CDR3 is TGCAGTGCTAGAGTGGGTTTGGACAGGGGGCGCAGCAATCAGCCCCAGCATTTT.

The CDR3 loop reads CASSQDRDRNQPQHF. CDR3 in DNA: TGTGCCAGCAGCCAAGACAGGGACCGAAATCAGCCCCAGCATTTT. The rearrangement links TRBV2 to TRBJ1-5; 7 nucleotides align to TRBD1. CDR3 size: 15 residues. Germline loops: CDR1 SNHLY, CDR2 FYNNEI. Trimming removed 6 bases from V and 4 bases from J; junction bases left unmatched: 9.

The sample holds a few counts of this clonotype. V gene TRBV29-1 combines with J gene TRBJ2-7, with unresolved D. Trimming removed 6 bases at V and 7 bases at J, with 19 bases between. From germline, CDR1 is SQVTM and CDR2 ANQGSEA. The CDR3 extends over 13 amino acids. CDR3 region: CSVDGPGVTEQYF. The CDR3 nucleotides are TGCAGCGTCGACGGTCCGGGCGTTACGGAGCAGTACTTC.

This rearrangement joins TRBV2 to TRBJ2-2; unclear D gene. V was shortened by 5 bases and J by 4 bases, with 8 bases between the two germline ends. CDR3 size: 13 residues. Germline lookup yields CDR1 SNHLY and CDR2 FYNNEI. The CDR3 DNA sequence: TGTGCCAGCAGTTTTAATCCCACCGGGGAGCTGTTTTTT. As protein: CASSFNPTGELFF.

In this sample, this clonotype turned up many times. For the CDR3, the DNA is TGTGCCAGCAGCCCCCCTCACCGGGATAGCTACGAGCAGTACTTC. This gives the protein CASSPPHRDSYEQYF. V is TRBV7-9 and J is TRBJ2-7, with a weak D call TRBD2 (5 bases). Per germline, CDR1 SEHNR and CDR2 FQNEAQ (reference sequence). The CDR3 consists of 15 residues. The germline V and J ends were trimmed by 5 bases and 3 bases, with 17 bases remaining between them.

The chain combines TRBV10-3 with TRBJ2-2; unclear D gene. The length of the CDR3 is 13 residues. Germline CDR1 is ENHRY and CDR2 is SYGVKD. Trimming took 3 bases from V and 1 from J, leaving 3 bases between them. The CDR3 DNA sequence: TGTGCCATCAGTGATAAGAACACCGGGGAGCTGTTTTTT. This codes for CAISDKNTGELFF.